This T cell receptor beta chain emerged from a study of tumor-infiltrating lymphocytes in localized non-small cell lung cancer. Study information: Tumor tissue and non-adjacent uninvolved lung came from each patient.

In this sample, this clone turned up a few times. The target antigen is unknown. The assay was immunoSEQ multiplex PCR, and TCRdb's table has in-frame clones only and misses some. Among about 12,000 clones listed, over 75% were seen once. General study results and limits: Recurrence-free survival showed no association with tumor T-cell fraction. TCRbeta sequencing showed higher T cell infiltration in tumors than uninvolved lung.

This CDR3 region has 14 residues. Trimming took 2 bases from V and 4 from J, leaving 12 bases between them. Germline-derived CDR1 and CDR2 are MNHNS and SASEGT. This rearrangement joins TRBV6-1 to TRBJ2-7, with D perhaps matching TRBD2 (6 bases). The source is a human donor with non-small cell lung cancer. The specimen sequenced was lung tumor tissue. CDR3 amino acids: CASSESGEGYEQYF. CDR3 DNA sequence: TGTGCCAGCAGTGAATCGGGAGAAGGATACGAGCAGTACTTC.